The 27 T cell receptor beta chains given below trace back to one sample, sequenced in a study of shared clonotypes between healthy human individuals. Libraries were prepared by immunoSEQ multiplex PCR; TCRdb keeps only in-frame clonotypes and omits some of them. There are a few million clones in the sample; 93% occur only once, and more than 1.5% lies in the top ten. CD45RO negativity and positive selection for CCR7 defined naive CD8 cells, a population that excluded terminally differentiated effector memory CD45RA+ cells. The sample comprised naive CD8+ T cells from PBMCs. The receptors shown here come from a man between 18 and 35 years old in good health. Some clones in this sample may be carry-over from other donors' samples.

The gene calls are TRBV9 and TRBJ2-1; D gene ambiguous. The CDR3 length is 12 residues. CDR1 SGDLS and CDR2 YYNGEE come from the germline V gene. V dropped 2 bases and J dropped 9 bases, with 9 bases sitting between them. The CDR3 DNA is TGTGCCAGCAGCGTCTCGGCGTTTGAGCAGTTCTTC. It codes for CASSVSAFEQFF.

J is TRBJ2-1 and V is TRBV27; D call uncertain. In germline, CDR1 is MNHEY, CDR2 SMNVEV (reference sequence). This CDR3 spans 12 amino acids. The V end lost 8 bases, the J end lost 5 bases, and 10 bases lay between the germline ends. This CDR3 is CASSIRDNEQFF. The CDR3 nucleotides read TGTGCCAGCTCAATTCGGGACAATGAGCAGTTCTTC.

The chain is built from TRBV7-9 and TRBJ2-3; unclear D gene. The CDR3 is made up of 15 amino acids. Trimming stripped 2 bases from V and 4 bases from J, with 13 bases between. The germline V gene encodes CDR1 SEHNR and CDR2 FQNEAQ (reference sequence). The DNA of the CDR3 is TGTGCCAGCAGCTTAAGCACGCGTATTCCAGATACGCAGTATTTT. Translated: CASSLSTRIPDTQYF.

The CDR3 region has the DNA TGCAGCGTTGAATTGCAAGGGTCTGCCTACGAGCAGTACTTC. Its translation: CSVELQGSAYEQYF. The V call is TRBV29-1, the J call TRBJ2-7, with D unresolved. In germline, CDR1 is SQVTM, CDR2 ANQGSEA. V was cut by 2 bases and J by 2 bases, with 13 bases left in between. There are 14 residues in the CDR3.

The chain employs TRBV9 and TRBJ2-1, with 11 bases aligning to TRBD2. The CDR3 has 16 residues. V lost 3 bases and J lost 5; bases outside the gene matches: 7. Germline V lookup: CDR1 SGDLS, CDR2 YYNGEE. Here the CDR3 DNA reads TGTGCCAGCAGCGCCGGGACTAGCGGAGCAAACAATGAGCAGTTCTTC. As protein: CASSAGTSGANNEQFF.

Concerning this clone itself: Other DNA sequences in this specimen translate into the identical CDR3. J is TRBJ2-1 and V is TRBV11-2; D gene unclear. The V gene's germline CDR1 is SGHAT and CDR2 FQNNGV. CDR3 length equals 11 residues. Trimming stripped 5 bases from V and 4 bases from J, with 3 bases between. The CDR3 DNA is TGTGCCAGCAGCGTTTACAATGAGCAGTTCTTC. Its protein product is CASSVYNEQFF.

CDR3: CASSNLAENEQFF. The DNA for the CDR3 is TGTGCCAGTAGTAACCTAGCGGAGAATGAGCAGTTCTTC. V is TRBV19 and J is TRBJ2-1; 7 nucleotides align to TRBD2. Germline loops: CDR1 LNHDA, CDR2 SQIVND (reference sequence). V was clipped by 4 bases and J by 7 bases; unmatched bases: 4. This CDR3 spans 13 amino acids.

A single count supports this clone. CDR3 protein: CASRPSYEQYF. In DNA, the CDR3 is TGTGCCAGCAGGCCTTCCTACGAGCAGTACTTC. This sequence joins TRBV2 and TRBJ2-7, with D uncertain. Trimming took 6 bases from V and 1 from J, leaving 4 bases between them. Germline V gives CDR1 SNHLY, CDR2 FYNNEI. This CDR3 spans 11 amino acids.

The chain carries TRBV9 and TRBJ2-1, with 9 nucleotides matching TRBD2. Germline CDR1 and CDR2: SGDLS and YYNGEE. Trimming took 0 bases from V and 7 from J; bases not matched to a gene: 5. The CDR3 runs to 15 residues. CDR3: CASSVGDSGSNEQFF. In DNA form, the CDR3 reads TGTGCCAGCAGCGTAGGAGATAGCGGGAGTAATGAGCAGTTCTTC. Based on the CDR3 plus reference TRBV9 and TRBJ2-1, the full variable domain is DSGVTQTPKHLITATGQRVTLRCSPRSGDLSVYWYQQSLDQGLQFLIQYYNGEERAKGNILERFSAQQFPDLHSELNLSSLELGDSALYFCASSVGDSGSNEQFFGPGTRLTVL.

This chain joins TRBV29-1 and TRBJ2-7; TRBD1 matches 8 bases. V lost 2 bases and J lost 3; bases outside the gene matches: 9. Germline V lookup: CDR1 SQVTM, CDR2 ANQGSEA. The CDR3 loop spans 15 amino acids. The CDR3 sequence: CSVELRDRPDYEQYF. The CDR3 coding sequence is TGCAGCGTTGAACTGCGGGACAGGCCTGACTACGAGCAGTACTTC.

The V gene is TRBV27, the J gene TRBJ2-1; D remains ambiguous. This CDR3 contains 14 residues. Germline V gene sequence: CDR1 MNHEY, CDR2 SMNVEV (reference sequence). Trimming pared 4 bases from V and 3 bases from J, leaving 10 bases between. The DNA for the CDR3 is TGTGCCAGCAGTTCCTCGACCAGCTACAATGAGCAGTTCTTC. It codes for CASSSSTSYNEQFF.

This chain links TRBV27 with TRBJ2-1; no clear D gene. Looked up from germline, CDR1 is MNHEY and CDR2 is SMNVEV (reference sequence). Trimming stripped 5 bases from V and 8 bases from J, with 13 bases between. The CDR3 runs to 13 residues. The DNA of the CDR3 is TGTGCCAGCAGTACGAGGAGTCTCGATGAGCAGTTCTTC. Protein sequence: CASSTRSLDEQFF.

The chain employs TRBV4-1 and TRBJ2-1; 9 positions agree with TRBD1. The CDR3 sequence is 15 residues long. Germline CDR1 reads MGHRA; CDR2 reads YSYEKL. J gave up 3 bases and V 4 bases, and 4 bases lay outside the gene matches. CDR3 nucleotide sequence: TGCGCCAGCAGCCTAGACAGGGGGATCTACAATGAGCAGTTCTTC. Translating it yields CASSLDRGIYNEQFF.

The chain couples TRBV6-6 to TRBJ2-1; D not certain. The ends were cut back, 4 bases at V and 5 bases at J, with 6 bases in the middle. This CDR3 spans 12 amino acids. Germline V gene lookup returns CDR1 MNHNY and CDR2 SVGAGI (reference sequence). The CDR3 loop reads CASSWTHNEQFF. In nucleotides, the CDR3 is TGTGCCAGCAGTTGGACCCACAATGAGCAGTTCTTC.

The rearrangement uses TRBV5-1 and TRBJ2-7; D is unclear. The CDR3 loop spans 15 amino acids. The germline CDR1 and CDR2 sequences are SGHRS and YFSETQ. The V end was cut by 4 bases, the J end by 0 bases, with 14 bases between. DNA of the CDR3: TGCGCCAGCAGCCCCCGTACGGGTAGCTCCTACGAGCAGTACTTC. It translates to CASSPRTGSSYEQYF.

The sample holds one count of this clone. J is TRBJ2-3 and V is TRBV27, with D maybe TRBD1 (6 bases). Trimming shortened V by 0 bases and J by 6 bases, and 16 bases separated the two germline ends. The germline CDR1 and CDR2 sequences are MNHEY and SMNVEV (reference sequence). This CDR3 is 16 amino acids long. The CDR3, as DNA: TGTGCCAGCAGTTTATCAGCCAGGGGCAATCGGGATACGCAGTATTTT. It encodes CASSLSARGNRDTQYF.

V is TRBV11-2 and J is TRBJ1-5; D is possibly TRBD1 (5 bases). Trimming took 2 bases from V and 8 from J, leaving 13 bases between them. In germline, CDR1 is SGHAT, CDR2 FQNNGV. The length of the CDR3 is 14 residues. CDR3 sequence: CASSLFGAPEPQHF. The CDR3 DNA sequence: TGTGCCAGCAGCTTATTTGGGGCGCCGGAGCCCCAGCATTTT.

V gene TRBV9 combines with J gene TRBJ2-1; D might be TRBD1 or TRBD2, each matching 5 bases. The CDR3 is made up of 16 amino acids. Trimming shortened V by 6 bases and J by 2 bases, and 18 bases separated the two germline ends. Germline-derived CDR1 and CDR2 are SGDLS and YYNGEE. CDR3 sequence: CASTGASGPTYNEQFF. In nucleotides, the CDR3 is TGTGCCAGCACCGGGGCGTCAGGGCCCACCTACAATGAGCAGTTCTTC.

The gene calls are TRBV7-9 and TRBJ2-7, with TRBD2 matching 11 bases. In germline, CDR1 is SEHNR, CDR2 FQNEAQ (reference sequence). The CDR3 totals 16 residues. The V segment lost 4 bases and the J segment 6 bases; nucleotides outside the gene matches: 11. The CDR3 reads CASSSIAGGPLGEQYF. CDR3 in DNA: TGTGCCAGCAGCTCCATAGCGGGAGGGCCCTTAGGCGAGCAGTACTTC. The entire variable domain, with the rest obtained from reference TRBV7-9 and TRBJ2-7, is as follows: DTGVSQNPRHKITKRGQNVTFRCDPISEHNRLYWYRQTLGQGPEFLTYFQNEAQLEKSRLLSDRFSAERPKGSFSTLEIQRTEQGDSAMYLCASSSIAGGPLGEQYFGPGTRLTVT.

The count of this clone is one. The rearrangement links TRBV2 to TRBJ2-7; TRBD2 is a possible D gene (6 bases). V was cut by 1 base and J by 6 bases, with 10 bases left in between. The CDR3 totals 13 residues. In germline, CDR1 is SNHLY, CDR2 FYNNEI. The CDR3 loop reads CASSEGGGIEQYF. The CDR3 coding sequence is TGTGCCAGCAGTGAAGGAGGAGGGATCGAGCAGTACTTC.

On this clone itself: A much larger clone sits a single nucleotide away, making a read error possible. CDR3 loop: CASSDSYEQYF. CDR3 DNA: TGTGCCAGCAGCGACTCCTACGAGCAGTACTTC. This sequence joins TRBV6-6 and TRBJ2-7; D ambiguous. V gave up 6 bases and J gave up 0 bases, with 3 bases separating them. Germline V CDR1 and CDR2: MNHNY, SVGAGI (reference sequence). CDR3 length equals 11 residues.

This rearrangement joins TRBV6-6 to TRBJ2-7; D unresolved. V was pared by 5 bases and J by 3 bases, with 11 bases between. The germline CDR1 and CDR2 sequences are MNHNY and SVGAGI (reference sequence). The CDR3 extends over 13 amino acids. CDR3 nucleotides: TGTGCCAGCAGTCCCACCTTGAACTACGAGCAGTACTTC. The encoded protein is CASSPTLNYEQYF.

A note on this clone: In the same sample, other DNA sequences code for this CDR3. The chain is built from TRBV9 and TRBJ2-2, with D uncertain. From germline, CDR1 is SGDLS and CDR2 YYNGEE. V was clipped by 4 bases and J by 4 bases, with 8 bases between them. The CDR3 has 13 amino acids. The DNA for the CDR3 is TGTGCCAGCAGCCCCACAGCCACCGGGGAGCTGTTTTTT. It codes for CASSPTATGELFF.

In this sample, this clone turned up once. Other DNA sequences in the sample encode the same CDR3. The chain combines TRBV7-9 with TRBJ2-7; D is unclear. Trimming stripped 1 base from V and 7 bases from J, with 8 bases between. Germline assignment: CDR1 SEHNR and CDR2 FQNEAQ (reference sequence). The CDR3 covers 12 residues. The CDR3 reads CASSLGGGEQYF. CDR3 bases: TGTGCCAGCAGCTTAGGAGGTGGGGAGCAGTACTTC. The full variable domain, completed using reference TRBV7-9 and TRBJ2-7, is DTGVSQNPRHKITKRGQNVTFRCDPISEHNRLYWYRQTLGQGPEFLTYFQNEAQLEKSRLLSDRFSAERPKGSFSTLEIQRTEQGDSAMYLCASSLGGGEQYFGPGTRLTVT.

The chain has TRBV9 and TRBJ1-2, with 9 bases that match TRBD1. The germline gives CDR1 SGDLS, CDR2 YYNGEE. The CDR3 sequence is 15 residues long. V was pared by 4 bases and J by 4 bases, with 8 bases of the junction left unmatched. The DNA of the CDR3 is TGTGCCAGCAGCCCCAGGGACAGGGCGGCCTATGGCTACACCTTC. Translation: CASSPRDRAAYGYTF.

The gene calls are TRBV29-1 and TRBJ2-2; 9 bases are a match to TRBD2. Germline assignment: CDR1 SQVTM and CDR2 ANQGSEA. This CDR3 is built from 19 residues. With V trimmed by 3 bases and J by 7 bases, 21 bases remained unmatched. The CDR3 DNA follows: TGCAGCGTTGAGATCCCTAGGACTAGCGACTTCTCGGGGGGCGGGGAGCTGTTTTTT. Amino acids: CSVEIPRTSDFSGGGELFF.

This rearrangement joins TRBV7-3 to TRBJ1-5, with D hard to call. The CDR3 length is 10 residues. In germline, CDR1 is SGHTA, CDR2 FQGTGA. V was clipped by 6 bases and J by 5 bases, with 2 bases between them. CDR3 protein: CASRDQPQHF. CDR3 coding DNA: TGTGCCAGCAGGGATCAGCCCCAGCATTTT.